The sequence of this T cell receptor beta chain was determined in a study of cytomegalovirus exposure and HLA in healthy donors. Across the study: A data release that came early held some 84 million unique TCRs from HLA-typed donors. Assignment to the Caucasian-associated ancestry cluster applied to around 82% of the approximately 400 genotyped donors. Study-wide points: Presence/absence analyses assumed roughly uniform sequencing depth across donors.

PCR primers comprised 60 Vbeta and 13 Jbeta primers. Original methodology: It was a later analysis that counted 83 million or so unique TCR beta chains, of which 9 million to 13 million were shared. Produced via immunoSEQ multiplex PCR; TCRdb's table is partial and in-frame only. V and J calls plus clone size are reproduced from that table; the DNA served to infer D and trimming. The listing records fewer than 75,000 clones. This CDR3 region has 16 residues. Deletions cut 4 bases from V and 0 bases from J, with 13 bases between. The germline V gene encodes CDR1 MNHEY and CDR2 SMNVEV (reference sequence). Concerning this clone: Its target is not known.

The chain joins TRBV27 to TRBJ2-1; a weak D match, TRBD2 (7 bases). The receptor was derived from a boy between 10 and 17 years old in good health and CMV-seronegative. Sequences were obtained from PBMCs. The CDR3 DNA is TGTGCCAGCAGTTCATGGGGGGGCCGCTCCTACAATGAGCAGTTCTTC. Protein: CASSSWGGRSYNEQFF.